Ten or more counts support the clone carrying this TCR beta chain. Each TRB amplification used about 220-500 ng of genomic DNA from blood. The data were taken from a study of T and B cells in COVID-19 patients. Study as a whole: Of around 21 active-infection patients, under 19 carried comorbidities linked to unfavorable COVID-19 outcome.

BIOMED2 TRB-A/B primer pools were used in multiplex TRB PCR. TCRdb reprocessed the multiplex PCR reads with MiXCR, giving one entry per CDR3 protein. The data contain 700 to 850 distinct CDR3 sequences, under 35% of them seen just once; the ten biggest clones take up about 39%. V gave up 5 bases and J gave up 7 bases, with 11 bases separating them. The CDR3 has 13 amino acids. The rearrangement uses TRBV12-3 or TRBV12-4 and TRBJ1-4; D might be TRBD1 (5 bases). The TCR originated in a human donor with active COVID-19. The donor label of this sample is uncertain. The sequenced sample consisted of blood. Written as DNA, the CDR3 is TGTGCCAGCAGTCGCTATAGGGGTGAAAAACTGTTTTTT. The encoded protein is CASSRYRGEKLFF.